A single sample gave rise to the 15 T cell receptor beta chains below, sequenced in a study of blood T cell repertoires in COVID-19. Method: immunoSEQ multiplex PCR; TCRdb's copy keeps in-frame clones and lacks some. The table shows 85,000 to 90,000 clones, with 80% to 90% occurring only once. The sequencing input was peripheral blood. The receptors originated from a woman aged 80 or older with active COVID-19.

The chain carries TRBV29-1 and TRBJ2-7; TRBD2 agrees at 12 bases. Germline V gene sequence: CDR1 SQVTM, CDR2 ANQGSEA. Trimming took 0 bases from V and 7 from J; bases not matched to a gene: 10. The CDR3 totals 16 residues. The CDR3 reads CSVEDLATSGSGEQYF. The CDR3, as DNA: TGCAGCGTTGAAGATCTTGCGACTAGCGGGAGCGGTGAGCAGTACTTC.

The V gene is TRBV24-1, the J gene TRBJ2-1, with 12 bases aligning to TRBD2. V shed 0 bases, J shed 9 bases, and the junction held 5 bases outside the gene matches. The length of the CDR3 is 16 residues. CDR1 KGHDR and CDR2 SFDVKD come from the germline V gene. The CDR3 coding sequence is TGTGCCACCAGTGATTTGACGACTAGCGGGAGTGTTGAGCAGTTCTTC. It yields the protein CATSDLTTSGSVEQFF.

The gene calls are TRBV19 and TRBJ2-5; 7 bases agree with TRBD1. This CDR3 region has 15 residues. Per the germline V gene, CDR1 is LNHDA and CDR2 is SQIVND (reference sequence). Losses at the gene ends were 5 bases for V and 5 bases for J; bases not matched to a gene: 11. CDR3 amino acids: CASSARQGLGETQYF. CDR3 nucleotides: TGTGCCAGTAGTGCCCGACAGGGATTGGGGGAGACCCAGTACTTC.

The CDR3 region has the DNA TGTGCCAGCAGCCCCGAGGATGGGGTGAGGGTATTCAATGAGCAGTTCTTC. The encoded protein is CASSPEDGVRVFNEQFF. V usage is TRBV9 and J usage is TRBJ2-1; tentative D call: TRBD2 (5 bases). CDR1 is SGDLS, CDR2 YYNGEE, per germline. This CDR3 is built from 17 residues. Between the trimmed V and J ends, which lost 4 bases and 6 bases, there was a span of 23 bases.

The chain is built from TRBV11-2 and TRBJ2-2, with D maybe TRBD1 (6 bases). CDR1 and CDR2 from the germline V gene are SGHAT and FQNNGV. The V gene lost 7 bases and the J gene lost 0 bases, with 12 bases spanning the gap. The length of the CDR3 is 15 residues. CDR3 bases: TGTGCCAGCATCCCGTGGGACACGAACACCGGGGAGCTGTTTTTT. It codes for CASIPWDTNTGELFF.

V and J are TRBV18 and TRBJ2-7; D is undetermined. The length of the CDR3 is 14 residues. The germline CDR1 and CDR2 sequences are KGHSH and LQKENI. Trimming took 1 base from V and 6 from J, leaving 13 bases between them. CDR3 protein: CASSPQRVGGEQYF. The CDR3 DNA reads TGTGCCAGCTCACCACAACGGGTTGGCGGCGAGCAGTACTTC.

This clone was seen once. The chain employs TRBV6-6 and TRBJ2-1; D is unresolved. CDR1 and CDR2 from the germline V gene are MNHNY and SVGAGI (reference sequence). The CDR3 loop spans 11 amino acids. V was cut by 9 bases and J by 8 bases, with 11 bases left in between. For the CDR3, the DNA is TGTGCCAGTTCCTCCGTCGATGAGCAGTTCTTC. It yields the protein CASSSVDEQFF.

On this clone: Within the sample, other DNA sequences also encode this same CDR3. This rearrangement joins TRBV18 to TRBJ1-2, with 8 bases lining up with TRBD1. The CDR3 consists of 13 residues. V lost 3 bases, J lost 3 bases, and 0 bases stayed unmatched. Germline values: CDR1 KGHSH, CDR2 LQKENI. The CDR3 region is CASSPTGDYGYTF. The CDR3 DNA follows: TGTGCCAGCTCACCGACAGGGGACTATGGCTACACCTTC.

This chain links TRBV6-6 with TRBJ1-3; D possibly corresponds to TRBD1 (6 bases). This CDR3 comprises 15 residues. CDR1 and CDR2 (germline): MNHNY, SVGAGI (reference sequence). Trimming left V 5 bases short and J 0 bases short, with 11 bases between. As DNA, the CDR3 is TGTGCCAGCAGTCCAGGACAGAACTCTGGAAACACCATATATTTT. Its protein product is CASSPGQNSGNTIYF.

This sequence joins TRBV4-3 and TRBJ2-3; the D is unclear. V lost 0 bases, J lost 2 bases, and 15 bases lay in between. Germline V gene sequence: CDR1 LGHNA, CDR2 YSLEER. The CDR3 runs 17 residues. The CDR3 reads CASSQDSDSWSTDTQYF. Here the CDR3 DNA reads TGCGCCAGCAGCCAAGATTCGGATAGCTGGTCCACAGATACGCAGTATTTT.

This clone occurred a few times. The chain combines TRBV5-6 with TRBJ1-6; 9 nucleotides agree with TRBD1. This CDR3 contains 16 residues. V was clipped by 2 bases and J by 9 bases; unmatched bases: 9. Germline values: CDR1 SGHDT, CDR2 YYEEEE. CDR3 loop: CASSFLGQGKGSPLHF. For the CDR3, the DNA is TGTGCCAGCAGCTTCCTAGGACAGGGGAAGGGTTCACCCCTCCACTTT.

J is TRBJ2-7 and V is TRBV7-9, with D perhaps matching TRBD1 (5 bases). Deletions cut 1 base from V and 4 bases from J, with 20 bases between. The germline V gene encodes CDR1 SEHNR and CDR2 FQNEAQ (reference sequence). This CDR3 region has 17 residues. The CDR3 spells CASSLGSVGRDLYEQYF. CDR3 DNA: TGTGCCAGCAGCTTAGGGTCTGTTGGCAGGGATCTTTACGAGCAGTACTTC.

The chain links TRBV19 to TRBJ1-5; 10 nucleotides line up with TRBD1. Germline assignment: CDR1 LNHDA and CDR2 SQIVND (reference sequence). With V trimmed by 6 bases and J by 3 bases, 8 bases remained unmatched. The CDR3 length is 16 residues. This CDR3 reads CASRPGQGWHNQPQHF. The CDR3 nucleotides are TGTGCCAGTAGACCGGGACAGGGGTGGCACAATCAGCCCCAGCATTTT.

This chain links TRBV27 with TRBJ2-7; 7 positions agree with TRBD2. The CDR3 runs to 15 residues. Germline CDR1 reads MNHEY; CDR2 reads SMNVEV (reference sequence). Trimming cost V 2 bases and J 2 bases; bases outside gene matches: 6. CDR3 amino acids: CASSLEGGYPYEQYF. CDR3 nucleotide sequence: TGTGCCAGCAGTTTAGAGGGAGGGTACCCCTACGAGCAGTACTTC.

The chain has TRBV19 and TRBJ2-2; no clear D. This CDR3 contains 15 residues. Trimming pared 5 bases from V and 3 bases from J, leaving 13 bases between. In germline, CDR1 is LNHDA, CDR2 SQIVND (reference sequence). DNA of the CDR3: TGTGCCAGTAGTCCGAAAGGTGGGCACACCGGGGAGCTGTTTTTT. As protein: CASSPKGGHTGELFF.